The 27 T cell receptor beta chains below were found in one sample sequenced in a study of cytomegalovirus exposure and HLA in healthy donors. PCR employed 60 Vbeta and 13 Jbeta primers. The repertoire was sequenced with immunoSEQ multiplex PCR; TCRdb's copy has only in-frame clones and lacks some. The data hold 65,000 to 95,000 clones, with around 77% observed a single time. What was sequenced was PBMCs. These receptors all come from a man in his fifties in good health and CMV-seronegative.

This clone was counted between two and nine times. This chain's CDR3 is CASSSYGLNYGYTF. The CDR3 DNA is TGTGCCAGCAGTTCATACGGACTTAACTATGGCTACACCTTC. The chain carries TRBV6-6 and TRBJ1-2; no definite D call. In germline, CDR1 is MNHNY, CDR2 SVGAGI (reference sequence). The CDR3 totals 14 residues. V gave up 4 bases and J gave up 1 base, with 10 bases separating them.

This chain links TRBV5-6 with TRBJ2-7; a possible D gene is TRBD2 (6 bases). The CDR3 has 13 amino acids. The V and J ends lost 4 bases and 7 bases respectively, with 15 bases between them. Germline CDR1 SGHDT, CDR2 YYEEEE. The CDR3 coding sequence is TGTGCCAGCAGCCCATTAGGGGCGGGGGAGCAGTACTTC. It yields the protein CASSPLGAGEQYF. Full variable domain (outside the CDR3, taken from reference TRBV5-6 and TRBJ2-7): DAGVTQSPTHLIKTRGQQVTLRCSPKSGHDTVSWYQQALGQGPQFIFQYYEEEERQRGNFPDRFSGHQFPNYSSELNVNALLLGDSALYLCASSPLGAGEQYFGPGTRLTVT.

The chain combines TRBV19 with TRBJ1-6, with TRBD1 matching over 8 bases. Trimming at V came to 10 bases and at J to 10 bases, leaving 9 bases not matched to a gene. Germline CDR1 is LNHDA and CDR2 is SQIVND (reference sequence). The CDR3 contains 13 residues. The CDR3 sequence: CATHGQGASPLHF. The CDR3 DNA sequence: TGTGCCACCCACGGACAGGGCGCATCACCCCTCCACTTT.

V usage is TRBV6-1 and J usage is TRBJ1-2; no firm D call. Per germline, CDR1 MNHNS and CDR2 SASEGT. The CDR3 is 10 amino acids. The germline V and J ends were trimmed by 8 bases and 6 bases, with 7 bases remaining between them. CDR3 region: CASEGNGYTF. The CDR3 nucleotides read TGTGCCAGCGAGGGAAATGGCTACACCTTC.

The J gene is TRBJ2-3, the V gene TRBV19; 8 bases match TRBD2. After removal of 4 bases from V and 1 base from J, the junction contained 4 bases not matched to a gene. The CDR3 loop spans 15 amino acids. Germline V gives CDR1 LNHDA, CDR2 SQIVND (reference sequence). CDR3 DNA sequence: TGTGCCAGTAGTAGGGGACTAGGCCGCACAGATACGCAGTATTTT. Its translation is CASSRGLGRTDTQYF.

This clone came up a few times. This chain links TRBV5-1 with TRBJ1-5; D may be TRBD1 (5 bases). Germline V gives CDR1 SGHRS, CDR2 YFSETQ. V shed 4 bases and J shed 6 bases, with 14 bases lying between them. The CDR3 covers 14 residues. The CDR3 DNA is TGCGCCAGCAGCCCACAGGATCGTAGTCAGCCCCAGCATTTT. Translating gives CASSPQDRSQPQHF. Using reference TRBV5-1 and TRBJ1-5 for the parts outside the CDR3, the full variable domain is KAGVTQTPRYLIKTRGQQVTLSCSPISGHRSVSWYQQTPGQGLQFLFEYFSETQRNKGNFPGRFSGRQFSNSRSEMNVSTLELGDSALYLCASSPQDRSQPQHFGDGTRLSIL.

This chain uses TRBV10-3 with TRBJ2-3; 7 bases map to TRBD1. The ends lost 5 bases at V and 3 bases at J; junction bases unmatched: 5. CDR3 length: 14 amino acids. Germline CDR1 reads ENHRY; CDR2 reads SYGVKD. The CDR3 protein is CAISPRQGTDTQYF. The CDR3 nucleotides are TGTGCCATCAGTCCTCGACAGGGAACAGATACGCAGTATTTT.

The rearrangement links TRBV7-8 to TRBJ2-2; perhaps TRBD2 as D (6 bases). Trimming stripped 5 bases from V and 2 bases from J, with 15 bases between. The CDR3 is made up of 16 amino acids. Per the germline V gene, CDR1 is SGHVS and CDR2 is FQNEAQ. The CDR3 sequence: CASSRAGTSNTGELFF. The CDR3 DNA is TGTGCCAGCAGCCGAGCCGGGACTTCAAACACCGGGGAGCTGTTTTTT.

The chain has TRBV7-2 and TRBJ1-2, with D unclear. This CDR3 is 15 amino acids long. V lost 5 bases and J 5 bases, leaving 18 bases between the germline ends. Germline V lookup: CDR1 SGHTA, CDR2 FQGNSA. This chain's CDR3 is CASSPHSRERYGYTF. The CDR3, as DNA: TGTGCCAGCAGCCCTCACAGTCGGGAGAGGTATGGCTACACCTTC.

The rearrangement joins TRBV6-5 to TRBJ1-1; TRBD1 aligns across 8 bases. The CDR3 runs to 16 residues. After removal of 0 bases from V and 1 base from J, the junction contained 4 bases not matched to a gene. The germline gives CDR1 MNHEY, CDR2 SVGAGI. The CDR3 region is CASSYSFGTGNTEAFF. CDR3 DNA: TGTGCCAGCAGTTACTCGTTCGGGACAGGGAACACTGAAGCTTTCTTT.

V gene TRBV15 combines with J gene TRBJ2-7; tentative D call: TRBD1 (6 bases). The ends were cut back, 1 base at V and 1 base at J, with 8 bases in the middle. Germline values: CDR1 LNHNV, CDR2 YYDKDF (reference sequence). CDR3 length equals 14 residues. The CDR3 nucleotides are TGTGCCACCAGCAGAGCGGACAGTTCCTACGAGCAGTACTTC. Encoded protein: CATSRADSSYEQYF.

This chain links TRBV19 with TRBJ2-3; 9 nucleotides line up with TRBD2. There are 14 residues in the CDR3. V lost 1 base, J lost 5 bases, and 1 base stayed unmatched. Germline CDR1 reads LNHDA; CDR2 reads SQIVND (reference sequence). The CDR3 sequence: CASSIGSGGDTQYF. CDR3 DNA: TGTGCCAGTAGTATAGGTAGCGGGGGAGATACGCAGTATTTT.

V and J are TRBV6-6 and TRBJ2-7, with D maybe TRBD1 (6 bases). This CDR3 comprises 14 residues. V was trimmed by 7 bases and J by 0 bases, leaving 13 bases between them. The V gene's germline CDR1 is MNHNY and CDR2 SVGAGI (reference sequence). The CDR3 DNA is TGTGCCAGCACCTACCGCAGGGGCTCCTACGAGCAGTACTTC. This codes for CASTYRRGSYEQYF.

This clone showed up just a few times. This chain uses TRBV6-1 with TRBJ1-1, with D possibly TRBD1 on 5 matching bases. CDR3 length: 14 residues. V was cut by 2 bases and J by 7 bases, with 14 bases left in between. The germline gives CDR1 MNHNS, CDR2 SASEGT. The CDR3 here is CASSERWGTVEAFF. The CDR3 nucleotides read TGTGCCAGCAGTGAAAGGTGGGGGACTGTTGAAGCTTTCTTT.

The chain is built from TRBV30 and TRBJ2-1; 9 bases map to TRBD1. CDR3 length: 13 residues. The germline CDR1 and CDR2 sequences are GTSNPN and SVGIG (reference sequence). V dropped 8 bases and J dropped 4; count of bases not matched to a gene: 6. The CDR3 region is CALGQGGYNEQFF. The CDR3 nucleotides read TGTGCCCTGGGACAGGGAGGGTACAATGAGCAGTTCTTC.

The chain combines TRBV4-2 with TRBJ1-4; perhaps TRBD1 as D (5 bases). The germline V gene encodes CDR1 LGHNA and CDR2 YNFKEQ. The CDR3 runs 18 residues. The V end lost 2 bases, the J end lost 1 base, and 17 bases lay between the germline ends. This CDR3 reads CASSQFPPLQETNEKLFF. The CDR3 nucleotides read TGTGCCAGCAGCCAATTCCCTCCCCTACAGGAAACTAATGAAAAACTGTTTTTT.

DNA of the CDR3: TGCGCCAGCAGCTTGGCAGGGCATTCCTACGAGCAGTACTTC. This sequence encodes CASSLAGHSYEQYF. V and J are TRBV5-1 and TRBJ2-7; the D gene is possibly TRBD1 (5 bases). The CDR3 is 14 amino acids. Between the trimmed V and J ends, which lost 0 bases and 1 base, there was a span of 8 bases. CDR1 is SGHRS, CDR2 YFSETQ, per germline.

The rearrangement joins TRBV7-2 to TRBJ1-5; 11 bases line up with TRBD1. The ends lost 2 bases at V and 1 base at J; junction bases unmatched: 7. The CDR3 is 18 residues long. Germline V gene data show CDR1 as SGHTA and CDR2 as FQGNSA. CDR3 sequence: CASSLRRTGGGSNQPQHF. The CDR3 DNA follows: TGTGCCAGCAGCTTAAGACGGACAGGGGGCGGAAGCAATCAGCCCCAGCATTTT.

The V and J genes are TRBV18 and TRBJ2-7; 7 nucleotides line up with TRBD1. Germline lookup yields CDR1 KGHSH and CDR2 LQKENI. The CDR3 length is 15 residues. Trimming cost V 4 bases and J 2 bases; bases outside gene matches: 8. CDR3 protein: CASSQPGGTAYEQYF. The DNA of the CDR3 is TGTGCCAGCTCACAGCCCGGTGGGACAGCCTACGAGCAGTACTTC.

This clone was counted only a few times. The chain is built from TRBV27 and TRBJ2-4, with D perhaps matching TRBD1 (6 bases). V was cut by 0 bases and J by 8 bases, with 14 bases left in between. Germline V gene lookup returns CDR1 MNHEY and CDR2 SMNVEV (reference sequence). There are 15 residues in the CDR3. This CDR3 reads CASSLSGRGRDIQYF. CDR3 DNA sequence: TGTGCCAGCAGTTTATCTGGCAGGGGTCGGGACATTCAGTACTTC.

The genes are TRBV7-8 and TRBJ1-1, with 10 bases aligning to TRBD1. V lost 1 base, J lost 9 bases, and 11 bases stayed unmatched. The CDR3 runs to 16 residues. Germline CDR1 SGHVS, CDR2 FQNEAQ. Here the CDR3 reads CASSLERIWDRGKAFF. Written as DNA, the CDR3 is TGTGCCAGCAGCTTAGAGAGGATCTGGGACAGGGGTAAAGCTTTCTTT.

This clone was detected only a few times. V usage is TRBV6-1 and J usage is TRBJ1-2, with a weak D call TRBD1 (5 bases). This CDR3 has 15 residues. Between the trimmed V and J ends, which lost 8 bases and 8 bases, there was a span of 24 bases. The germline V gene has CDR1 MNHNS and CDR2 SASEGT. The CDR3 DNA follows: TGTGCCAGCCAGGTGGCTTGGACAAGGCCTGACGGCTACACCTTC. The encoded protein is CASQVAWTRPDGYTF.

This clone was recorded once. The genes are TRBV18 and TRBJ2-3, with 12 bases identical to TRBD2. Germline V gene lookup returns CDR1 KGHSH and CDR2 LQKENI. V was pared by 2 bases and J by 5 bases, with 8 bases of the junction left unmatched. CDR3 length: 17 amino acids. CDR3: CASSPSKLAGGGDTQYF. The CDR3 DNA follows: TGTGCCAGCTCACCATCGAAACTAGCGGGAGGTGGAGATACGCAGTATTTT. Filled out from reference TRBV18 and TRBJ2-3, the complete variable domain reads NAGVMQNPRHLVRRRGQEARLRCSPMKGHSHVYWYRQLPEEGLKFMVYLQKENIIDESGMPKERFSAEFPKEGPSILRIQQVVRGDSAAYFCASSPSKLAGGGDTQYFGPGTRLTVL.

This clone appeared a few times. The chain has TRBV4-3 and TRBJ2-2; 7 nucleotides line up with TRBD1. Unmatched junction bases numbered 4, after V lost 1 base and J lost 5 bases. Germline lookup yields CDR1 LGHNA and CDR2 YSLEER. The CDR3 extends over 15 amino acids. Here the CDR3 DNA reads TGCGCCAGCAGCCAAGGAGGGGGCCCTACCGGGGAGCTGTTTTTT. It is translated as CASSQGGGPTGELFF.

In this sample, this clone turned up once. The rearrangement joins TRBV11-3 to TRBJ2-3; 8 bases align to TRBD2. The CDR3 totals 13 residues. V shed 2 bases and J 6 bases; nucleotides not matched to a gene: 1. Per the germline V gene, CDR1 is SGHNT and CDR2 is YENEEA. CDR3 residues: CASSLSGGDTQYF. The CDR3 DNA reads TGTGCCAGCAGCTTATCGGGGGGGGATACGCAGTATTTT. Supplemented by reference TRBV11-3 and TRBJ2-3, the full variable domain reads EAGVVQSPRYKIIEKKQPVAFWCNPISGHNTLYWYLQNLGQGPELLIRYENEEAVDDSQLPKDRFSAERLKGVDSTLKIQPAELGDSAVYLCASSLSGGDTQYFGPGTRLTVL.

This clone has more than one count but fewer than ten. The chain employs TRBV7-9 and TRBJ2-4, with TRBD1 matching over 7 bases. This CDR3 spans 13 amino acids. V lost 10 bases and J lost 0; bases outside the gene matches: 3. Germline V gene data show CDR1 as SEHNR and CDR2 as FQNEAQ (reference sequence). The CDR3 sequence: CAISGGAKNIQYF. The CDR3 bases are TGTGCCATCTCAGGGGGAGCCAAAAACATTCAGTACTTC.

The chain carries TRBV2 and TRBJ2-2; weak D call: TRBD2 (5 bases). Germline V gene lookup returns CDR1 SNHLY and CDR2 FYNNEI. The V and J ends lost 3 bases and 4 bases respectively, with 12 bases between them. The CDR3 runs 15 residues. CDR3 residues: CASSELASGTGELFF. CDR3 DNA: TGTGCCAGCAGTGAGCTAGCATCGGGCACCGGGGAGCTGTTTTTT.